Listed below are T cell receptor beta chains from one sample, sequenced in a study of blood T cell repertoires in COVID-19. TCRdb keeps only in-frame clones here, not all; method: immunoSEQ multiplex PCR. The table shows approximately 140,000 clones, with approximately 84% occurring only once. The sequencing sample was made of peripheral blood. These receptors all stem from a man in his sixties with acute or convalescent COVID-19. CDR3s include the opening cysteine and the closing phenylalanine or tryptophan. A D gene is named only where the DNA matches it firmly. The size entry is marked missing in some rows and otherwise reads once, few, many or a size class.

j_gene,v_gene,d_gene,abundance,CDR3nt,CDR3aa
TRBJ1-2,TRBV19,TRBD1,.,TGTGCCAGTAGTATCCGGACAGGAAATAACTATGGCTACACCTTC,CASSIRTGNNYGYTF
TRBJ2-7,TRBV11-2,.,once,TGTGCCAGCAGACAATCAGGGGTTGAGGAGCAGTACTTC,CASRQSGVEEQYF
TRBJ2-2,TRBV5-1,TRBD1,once,TGCGCCAGCAGAGCCGTGACAGGGGGGACCGGGGAGCTGTTTTTT,CASRAVTGGTGELFF
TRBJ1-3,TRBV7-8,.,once,TGTGCCAGCAGCTTAGCGTCCTGGATCCTAGACTCTGGAAACACCATATATTTT,CASSLASWILDSGNTIYF
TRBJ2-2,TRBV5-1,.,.,TGCGCCAGCAGCTCCTTATCCGGGACATTGAACACCGGGGAGCTGTTTTTT,CASSSLSGTLNTGELFF
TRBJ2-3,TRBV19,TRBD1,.,TGTGCCAGTAGTTGGACAGGGACTGGCACAGATACGCAGTATTTT,CASSWTGTGTDTQYF
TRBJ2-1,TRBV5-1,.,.,TGCGCCAGCAGCCTGGCGCAGCGGCAGACCTCCCCTGAGCAGTTCTTC,CASSLAQRQTSPEQFF
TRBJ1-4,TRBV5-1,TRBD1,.,TGCGCCAGCAGCTTGGCCCCCTTACAGGGGACTAATGAAAAACTGTTTTTT,CASSLAPLQGTNEKLFF
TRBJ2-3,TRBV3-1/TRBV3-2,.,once,TGTGCCAGCAGCCAAGTAAGGCGGACTAGCACAGATACGCAGTATTTT,CASSQVRRTSTDTQYF
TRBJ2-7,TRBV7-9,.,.,TGTGCCAGCAGCTTAGAAGGTCAGGCCATTCGCTTC,CASSLEGQAIRF
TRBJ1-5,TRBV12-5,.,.,TGTGCTAGTGTTCGACAGCCCGGCAATCAGCCCCAGCATTTT,CASVRQPGNQPQHF
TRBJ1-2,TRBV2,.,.,TGTGCCAGCAGTGCCCGGCGCGGTGGCTACACCTTC,CASSARRGGYTF
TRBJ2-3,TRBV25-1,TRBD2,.,TGTGCCAGCAGTGAACGGGGGGGCCGGGATACGCAGTATTTT,CASSERGGRDTQYF
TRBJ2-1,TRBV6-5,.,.,TGTGCCAGCAGCCCCCTTCTCAATGAGCAGTTCTTC,CASSPLLNEQFF
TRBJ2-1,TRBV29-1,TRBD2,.,TGCAGCGTTGGTCTAGCGGGGGGGCCGAATGAGCAGTTCTTC,CSVGLAGGPNEQFF
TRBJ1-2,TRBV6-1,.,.,TGTGCCAGCAGTGAAGTTGTCGGACAGCCGAACTCTGGCTACACCTTC,CASSEVVGQPNSGYTF
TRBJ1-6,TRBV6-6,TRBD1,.,TGTGCCAGCAGTCCCCAAGGACAGGGGTTCAATTCACCCCTCCACTTT,CASSPQGQGFNSPLHF
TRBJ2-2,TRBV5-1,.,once,TGCGCCAGCAGCCCCAGGGTCACCGGGGAGCTGTTTTTT,CASSPRVTGELFF
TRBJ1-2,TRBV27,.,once,TGTGCCAGCACCGAAACAGGGCAACTAAACTATGGCTACACCTTC,CASTETGQLNYGYTF
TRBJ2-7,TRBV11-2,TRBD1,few,TGTGCCAGCAGCGGACAGGGGACTGGCTACGAGCAGTACTTC,CASSGQGTGYEQYF
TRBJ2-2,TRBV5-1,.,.,TGCGCCAGCAGCTTGATCTCTACGAACACCGGGGAGCTGTTTTTT,CASSLISTNTGELFF
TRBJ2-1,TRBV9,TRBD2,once,TGTGCCAGCAGTGCCTTAGCGGGAGGCTACAATGAGCAGTTCTTC,CASSALAGGYNEQFF
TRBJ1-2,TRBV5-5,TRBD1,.,TGTGCCAGCAGCCTGACAGGGAAAAAGTTCTATGGCTACACCTTC,CASSLTGKKFYGYTF
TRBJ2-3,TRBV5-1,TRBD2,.,TGCGCCAGCAGCTTGGGGGCGGGGGCGCAGTATTTT,CASSLGAGAQYF
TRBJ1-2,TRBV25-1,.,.,TGTGCCAGCAGTGAATACGGACAGCCATATGGCTACACCTTC,CASSEYGQPYGYTF
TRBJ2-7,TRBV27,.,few,TGTGCCAGCAGTCCCGGGACACCTGGGGGCGAGCAGTACTTC,CASSPGTPGGEQYF
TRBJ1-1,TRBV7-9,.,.,TGTGCCACCTGGGCACACCAGAACACTGAAGCTTTCTTT,CATWAHQNTEAFF
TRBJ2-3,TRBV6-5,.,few,TGTGCCACCAACCCGTGGAGGGAAGGGCAGTATTTT,CATNPWREGQYF
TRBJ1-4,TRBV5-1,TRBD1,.,TGCGCCAGCAGGGGGACAGGGCTTGATGAAAAACTGTTTTTT,CASRGTGLDEKLFF
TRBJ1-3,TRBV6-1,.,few,TGTGCCAGCAGTGAATCTCCCGGGACAATTGGAAACACCATATATTTT,CASSESPGTIGNTIYF
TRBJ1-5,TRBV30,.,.,TGTGCCTGGAGTGTATACAGCCAGCCCCAGCATTTT,CAWSVYSQPQHF
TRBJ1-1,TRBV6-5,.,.,TGTGCCAGCAGTTACTCGAGGGTTTTCTCTGAAGCTTTCTTT,CASSYSRVFSEAFF
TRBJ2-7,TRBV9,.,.,TGTGCCAGCAGCGTAGGGGGGGACTCCTACGAGCAGTACTTC,CASSVGGDSYEQYF
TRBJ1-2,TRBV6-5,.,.,TGTGCCAGCAGTTACTCAAAGGGGAACTATGGCTACACCTTC,CASSYSKGNYGYTF
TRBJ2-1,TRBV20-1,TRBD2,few,TGCAGTGCTAGTTTGAGCGGGAGAGGAATAAAGAATGAGCAGTTCTTC,CSASLSGRGIKNEQFF
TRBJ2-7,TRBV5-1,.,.,TGCGCCAGCAGTGACAGACCATCCTACGAGCAGTACTTC,CASSDRPSYEQYF
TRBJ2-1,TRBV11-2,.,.,TGTGCCAGCACCTTGGGCGACAATGAGCAGTTCTTC,CASTLGDNEQFF
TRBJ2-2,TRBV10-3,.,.,TGTGCCATCAGTGGGGCGGGATCGGGGGAGCTGTTTTTT,CAISGAGSGELFF
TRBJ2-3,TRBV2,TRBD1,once,TGTGCCACTGTGGGACAGGGTTGGTCAGATACGCAGTATTTT,CATVGQGWSDTQYF
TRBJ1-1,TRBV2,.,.,TGTGCCAGCAGGGCTCCCGACAGAAATCCTATCGAAGCTTTCTTT,CASRAPDRNPIEAFF
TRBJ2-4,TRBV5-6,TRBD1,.,TGTGCCAGCAGCTGGCTACAGGGGGACAAAAACATTCAGTACTTC,CASSWLQGDKNIQYF
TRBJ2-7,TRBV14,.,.,TGTGCCAGCAGCCAAGTCGGGTTTCGAAGGTACGAGCAGTACTTC,CASSQVGFRRYEQYF
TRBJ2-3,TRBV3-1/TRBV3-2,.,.,TGTGCCAGCAGCCACCTCGACAGTGGAAACACAGATACGCAGTATTTT,CASSHLDSGNTDTQYF
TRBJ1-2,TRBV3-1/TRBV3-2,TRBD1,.,TGTGCCAGCAGCCAAGATGCGGGGGGACAGGGAGGTTGGTATGGCTACACCTTC,CASSQDAGGQGGWYGYTF
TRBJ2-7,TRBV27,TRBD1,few,TGTGCCAGCAGTTCTAACAGGGGATCCTACGAGCAGTACTTC,CASSSNRGSYEQYF
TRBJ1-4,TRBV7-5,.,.,TGTGTCAGAAGCCCCCAGGGATGGGGGGGGGATAATGAAAAACTGTTTTTT,CVRSPQGWGGDNEKLFF
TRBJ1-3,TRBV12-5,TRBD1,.,TGTGCTAGTGGTTTGGTAACCGGGACAGCTGGAAACACCATATATTTT,CASGLVTGTAGNTIYF
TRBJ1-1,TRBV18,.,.,TGTGCCAGCTCACCCGGGACAAGGGGAATGAACACTGAAGCTTTCTTT,CASSPGTRGMNTEAFF
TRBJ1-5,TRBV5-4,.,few,TGTGCCAGCAGCTTGGGCCCCGGAGGGGATAGCAATCAGCCCCAGCATTTT,CASSLGPGGDSNQPQHF
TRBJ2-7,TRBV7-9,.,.,TGTGCCAGCAGCCCAAGGACAGCTTCCTACGAGCAGTACTTC,CASSPRTASYEQYF
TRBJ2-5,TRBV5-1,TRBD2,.,TGCGCCAGTGGACTAGCGGGGGGTGATGAGACCCAGTACTTC,CASGLAGGDETQYF
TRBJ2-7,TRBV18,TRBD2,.,TGTGCCAGCTCACCGGAGCTAGCGGACCGCTCCTACGAGCAGTACTTC,CASSPELADRSYEQYF
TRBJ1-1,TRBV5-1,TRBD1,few,TGCGCCAGCAGGACAGGGCTGAACACTGAAGCTTTCTTT,CASRTGLNTEAFF